What follows are 3 T cell receptor beta chains derived from one specimen sequenced in a study of a mutant IDH1 vaccine in newly diagnosed glioma. Described time point: week 11, during vaccination. Vaccine doses each comprised 300 ug of mutant IDH1 20-mer peptide, with topical imiquimod. Libraries were prepared by immunoSEQ multiplex PCR; TCRdb keeps only in-frame clonotypes and omits some of them. Of some 60,000 clones detected, around 80% appear once; the ten largest clones hold around 3.5%. No antigen has been assigned to these receptors. Sequenced material: PBMCs, taken from a glioma patient whose treatment included an IDH1 peptide vaccine. The receptors stem from a man aged 25 to 40 with glioma.

CDR3 residues: CASSARDSTGELFF. CDR3 nucleotides: TGTGCCAGCAGCGCCCGAGACAGTACCGGGGAGCTGTTTTTT. The gene calls are TRBV14 and TRBJ2-2, with D possibly TRBD1 on 5 matching bases. CDR1 and CDR2 from the germline V gene are SGHDN and FVKESK. The CDR3 runs to 14 residues. Trimming took 5 bases from V and 5 from J, leaving 12 bases between them.

The CDR3 protein is CASGGIYSQETQYF. CDR3 DNA: TGTGCCAGCGGTGGGATCTATTCTCAAGAGACCCAGTACTTC. This sequence joins TRBV21-1 and TRBJ2-5. TRBV21-1 is recorded as a pseudogene. CDR3 size: 14 residues.

CDR3 amino acids: CASSYGRSLDPQHF. CDR3 nucleotide sequence: TGTGCCAGCAGTTACGGGCGGAGTCTAGACCCCCAGCATTTT. The chain carries TRBV6-6 and TRBJ1-5; D not certain. CDR3 length: 14 amino acids. The V and J ends lost 2 bases and 10 bases respectively, with 15 bases between them. Germline V gene lookup returns CDR1 MNHNY and CDR2 SVGAGI (reference sequence).